The 24 T cell receptor beta chains reported below all come from one sample, sequenced in a study of CD8 T cells in ankylosing spondylitis. TCRdb ran MiXCR on the 5' RACE reads and lists one entry per CDR3 protein. This table holds 150,000 or so distinct CDR3 sequences, 11% found once. Source material: blood, either unsorted or a sorted T cell fraction (not recorded which). All receptors come from a male donor with ankylosing spondylitis or in good health (not recorded which).

The table lists this clonotype with many counts. The rearrangement links TRBV20-1 to TRBJ2-1, with a tentative D call TRBD2 (6 bases). V was pared by 3 bases and J by 5 bases, with 11 bases between. CDR3 size: 13 residues. From germline, CDR1 is DFQATT and CDR2 SNEGSKA (reference sequence). CDR3 DNA sequence: TGCAGTGCTAGGGGGGACTGGAACAATGAGCAGTTCTTC. The encoded protein is CSARGDWNNEQFF.

This clonotype was observed a handful of times. CDR3 nucleotide sequence: TGTGCCAGCAGCCCACGAGAACTCGAGCAGTACTTC. Translating it yields CASSPRELEQYF. The chain uses TRBV5-6 and TRBJ2-7; D not resolved. V was cut by 4 bases and J by 6 bases, with 11 bases left in between. The CDR3 sequence is 12 residues long. Germline V gene data show CDR1 as SGHDT and CDR2 as YYEEEE.

The V call is TRBV5-4, the J call TRBJ2-3, with 11 bases that match TRBD1. V lost 0 bases to trimming and J lost 2 bases; unmatched junction nucleotides: 5. Germline assignment: CDR1 SGHNT and CDR2 YYREEE (reference sequence). The CDR3 covers 17 residues. The DNA for the CDR3 is TGTGCCAGCAGCTTGGCATGGACAGGGGGCTTCACAGATACGCAGTATTTT. As protein: CASSLAWTGGFTDTQYF.

V gene TRBV7-9 combines with J gene TRBJ1-1; D uncertain. Per the germline V gene, CDR1 is SEHNR and CDR2 is FQNEAQ (reference sequence). The CDR3 runs to 16 residues. V was pared by 5 bases and J by 1 base, with 17 bases between. In DNA, the CDR3 is TGTGCCAGCAGCCCCCCCGGGCGCATATCGAACACTGAAGCTTTCTTT. It specifies CASSPPGRISNTEAFF. The variable domain in full, completed from reference TRBV7-9 and TRBJ1-1, reads DTGVSQNPRHKITKRGQNVTFRCDPISEHNRLYWYRQTLGQGPEFLTYFQNEAQLEKSRLLSDRFSAERPKGSFSTLEIQRTEQGDSAMYLCASSPPGRISNTEAFFGQGTRLTVV.

This clonotype was counted a few times. The chain recombines TRBV7-6 with TRBJ2-1, with D possibly TRBD1 on 6 matching bases. The V gene lost 4 bases and the J gene lost 0 bases, with 19 bases spanning the gap. The CDR3 length is 18 residues. Per the germline V gene, CDR1 is SGHVS and CDR2 is FNYEAQ. The CDR3 DNA reads as TGTGCCAGCAGCTCCTGGACAGACCCCAACTACTCCTACAATGAGCAGTTCTTC. It translates to CASSSWTDPNYSYNEQFF.

This clonotype is deemed medium-sized. The chain combines TRBV12-3 or TRBV12-4 with TRBJ2-4; 7 positions match TRBD1. J was trimmed by 3 bases and V by 5 bases; bases with no gene match: 10. The CDR3 is 16 amino acids. The CDR3 nucleotides are TGTGCCAGCAGTATTGCAGGGGGTTTGAGCAAAAACATTCAGTACTTC. As protein: CASSIAGGLSKNIQYF.

This clonotype was seen many times. The chain has TRBV4-2 and TRBJ2-3; 14 positions match TRBD2. CDR1 and CDR2 (germline): LGHNA, YNFKEQ. CDR3 length: 19 amino acids. V gave up 0 bases and J gave up 3 bases; unmatched junction bases: 8. CDR3 residues: CASSQEGTSGRRRTDTQYF. In nucleotides, the CDR3 is TGTGCCAGCAGCCAAGAAGGGACTAGCGGGAGAAGACGTACAGATACGCAGTATTTT.

The J gene is TRBJ2-1, the V gene TRBV7-2; D is ambiguous. This CDR3 comprises 15 residues. Looked up from germline, CDR1 is SGHTA and CDR2 is FQGNSA. Trimming shortened V by 0 bases and J by 0 bases, and 6 bases separated the two germline ends. The CDR3 region has the DNA TGTACCAGCAGCTTAGCCGTGCGCTCCTACAATGAGCAGTTCTTC. Protein sequence: CTSSLAVRSYNEQFF.

This clonotype was counted between two and nine times. The chain is built from TRBV29-1 and TRBJ1-4; TRBD1 agrees at 7 bases. The CDR3 sequence is 14 residues long. V trimming: 4 bases; J trimming: 2 bases; junction bases outside the gene matches: 4. The germline CDR1 and CDR2 sequences are SQVTM and ANQGSEA. The CDR3 nucleotides read TGCAGCGTTGGGCTGGACAGGACTAATGAAAAACTGTTTTTT. It encodes CSVGLDRTNEKLFF.

Ten or more counts support this clonotype. The chain has TRBV29-1 and TRBJ2-3; the D gene could be TRBD1 or TRBD2 (5 bases each). V was pared by 6 bases and J by 1 base, with 17 bases between. Germline lookup yields CDR1 SQVTM and CDR2 ANQGSEA. The CDR3 has 15 residues. CDR3 nucleotides: TGCAGCGTCGTCACACCGGGACCTCGCACAGATACGCAGTATTTT. It codes for CSVVTPGPRTDTQYF.

A few counts support this clonotype. The chain is built from TRBV21-1 and TRBJ2-7; the D call in the table, TRBD2, was not verified against the DNA. TRBV21-1 is a pseudogene locus. The CDR3 consists of 18 residues. CDR3 sequence reads: CASSKVEGPGLFYYEQYF. CDR3 bases: TGTGCCAGCAGCAAAGTTGAAGGACCGGGACTATTTTACTACGAGCAGTACTTC.

The chain combines TRBV11-1 with TRBJ1-2; D is unresolved. The V end was cut by 3 bases, the J end by 4 bases, with 27 bases between. Germline V gene data show CDR1 as SGHAT and CDR2 as FQDESV (reference sequence). The CDR3 loop spans 19 amino acids. The CDR3 here is CASSLNMAAWTKVSYGYTF. Here the CDR3 DNA reads TGTGCCAGCAGCTTGAATATGGCCGCGTGGACCAAAGTTAGCTATGGCTACACCTTC.

There are many counts of this clonotype. This chain connects TRBV6-2 or TRBV6-3 to TRBJ1-5; D gene unclear. The CDR3 length is 16 residues. Trimming removed 4 bases from V and 1 base from J, with 14 bases in between. Germline V CDR1 and CDR2: MNHEY, SVGEGT. The CDR3 spells CASSSGPGVSNQPQHF. The DNA of the CDR3 is TGTGCCAGCAGTTCAGGACCGGGAGTAAGCAATCAGCCCCAGCATTTT.

This clonotype was seen a few times. This may come from a read error, since a much larger clone is one base off. The gene calls are TRBV29-1 and TRBJ2-3; D is unclear. The germline V gene encodes CDR1 SQVTM and CDR2 ANQGSEA. V was trimmed by 0 bases and J by 0 bases, leaving 4 bases between them. This CDR3 is 13 amino acids long. CDR3 bases: TGCAGCGTTGAAGAGGGTAGCACAGATACGCAGTATTTT. Translated, it gives CSVEEGSTDTQYF.

This clonotype was recorded at least ten times. The chain is built from TRBV27 and TRBJ1-4; D is ambiguous. CDR3 length equals 14 residues. Germline V gives CDR1 MNHEY, CDR2 SMNVEV (reference sequence). V lost 4 bases and J lost 3, with 9 bases in between. CDR3 residues: CASSSIVPNEKLFF. The CDR3 region has the DNA TGTGCCAGCAGTTCGATCGTCCCTAATGAAAAACTGTTTTTT.

The rearrangement joins TRBV30 to TRBJ2-2; D ambiguous. This CDR3 has 11 residues. Germline CDR1 is GTSNPN and CDR2 is SVGIG (reference sequence). Trimming cost V 5 bases and J 8 bases, with 9 bases left between them. The CDR3 DNA follows: TGTGCCTGGGGGTTGTTGGGGGAGCTGTTTTTT. Encoded protein: CAWGLLGELFF.

The sample holds a few counts of this clonotype. This sequence joins TRBV27 and TRBJ2-7; tentative D call: TRBD1 (6 bases). V lost 5 bases, J lost 1 base, and 21 bases lay in between. This CDR3 is built from 17 residues. The germline V gene has CDR1 MNHEY and CDR2 SMNVEV (reference sequence). DNA of the CDR3: TGTGCCAGCAGTCCTAGCTTGGACAGTTGGACTTCCTACGAGCAGTACTTC. Amino acids: CASSPSLDSWTSYEQYF.

A note on this clonotype: Possible read error: a much larger clone is one base away. The chain uses TRBV3-1 and TRBJ1-4; the D is unclear. The length of the CDR3 is 16 residues. Germline V gives CDR1 LGHDT, CDR2 YNNKEL (reference sequence). The CDR3 DNA is TGTGCCACCAGCCAAGTTTGGGGTGCAGAAGGGGAAAAACTGTTTTTT. It encodes CATSQVWGAEGEKLFF.

This clonotype was detected ten times or more. The genes are TRBV7-8 and TRBJ2-1; D not resolved. V dropped 5 bases and J dropped 7 bases, with 21 bases sitting between them. Germline CDR1 reads SGHVS; CDR2 reads FQNEAQ. The CDR3 totals 16 residues. The CDR3 DNA reads TGTGCCAGCAGCCCTAGGACGGTCCCCCCATGGAATGAGCAGTTCTTC. Translation gives CASSPRTVPPWNEQFF.

This clonotype has a count of ten or more. The V and J genes are TRBV9 and TRBJ2-1; D gene unclear. The germline gives CDR1 SGDLS, CDR2 YYNGEE. This CDR3 contains 14 residues. Between the trimmed V and J ends, which lost 4 bases and 2 bases, there was a span of 10 bases. The CDR3 sequence: CASSSGQTYNEQFF. As DNA, the CDR3 is TGTGCCAGCAGCTCGGGCCAGACCTACAATGAGCAGTTCTTC.

The chain is built from TRBV7-9 and TRBJ1-2, with TRBD1 matching 7 bases. CDR1 and CDR2 (germline): SEHNR, FQNEAQ (reference sequence). The CDR3 has 14 residues. The ends lost 5 bases at V and 8 bases at J; junction bases unmatched: 11. The CDR3 bases are TGTGCCAGCAGCCCGGGACAGCTTTCGGAGGGCTACACCTTC. Protein product: CASSPGQLSEGYTF.

There are many counts of this clonotype. The chain employs TRBV24-1 and TRBJ2-1, with TRBD1 matching 9 bases. CDR3 size: 13 residues. CDR1 and CDR2 (germline): KGHDR, SFDVKD. The V gene end was trimmed by 8 bases and the J gene end by 8 bases; junction bases not matched to a gene: 6. This CDR3 reads CATKGQGVYEQFF. The CDR3 coding sequence is TGTGCCACCAAGGGACAGGGTGTTTATGAGCAGTTCTTC.

This clonotype was detected only a few times. The V call is TRBV7-6, the J call TRBJ2-1, with TRBD1 matching over 8 bases. Germline V gene sequence: CDR1 SGHVS, CDR2 FNYEAQ. This CDR3 has 16 residues. J was trimmed by 7 bases and V by 5 bases; bases with no gene match: 13. CDR3 loop: CASSKFNRGAMNEQFF. CDR3 coding DNA: TGTGCCAGCAGCAAGTTCAACAGGGGGGCGATGAATGAGCAGTTCTTC.

This clonotype was recorded many times. The chain recombines TRBV6-2 or TRBV6-3 with TRBJ1-1, with D tentatively TRBD1 (6 bases). Trimming shortened V by 2 bases and J by 0 bases, and 13 bases separated the two germline ends. The germline CDR1 and CDR2 sequences are MNHEY and SVGEGT. CDR3 length equals 16 residues. The CDR3 bases are TGTGCCAGCAGTTACCGGACAGTCTACATGAACACTGAAGCTTTCTTT. This gives the protein CASSYRTVYMNTEAFF.